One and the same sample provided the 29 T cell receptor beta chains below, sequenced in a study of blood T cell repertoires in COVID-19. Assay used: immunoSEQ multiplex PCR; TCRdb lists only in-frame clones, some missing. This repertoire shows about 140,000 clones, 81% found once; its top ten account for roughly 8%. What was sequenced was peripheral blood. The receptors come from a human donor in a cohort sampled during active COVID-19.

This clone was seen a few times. CDR3 sequence reads: CASSFGTGGGYTF. In DNA, the CDR3 is TGTGCCAGCAGTTTCGGGACAGGGGGAGGCTACACCTTC. The chain uses TRBV28 and TRBJ1-2, with TRBD1 identical over 11 bases. This CDR3 spans 13 amino acids. The V and J ends lost 3 bases and 8 bases, in that order; junction bases with no gene match: 2. Looked up from germline, CDR1 is MDHEN and CDR2 is SYDVKM.

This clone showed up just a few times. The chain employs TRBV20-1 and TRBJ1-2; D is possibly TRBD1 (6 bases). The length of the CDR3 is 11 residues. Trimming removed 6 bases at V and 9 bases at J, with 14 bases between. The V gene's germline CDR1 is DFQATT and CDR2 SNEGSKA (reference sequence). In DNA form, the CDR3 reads TGCAGTGCCGATGACAGGTATAGCTACACCTTC. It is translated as CSADDRYSYTF.

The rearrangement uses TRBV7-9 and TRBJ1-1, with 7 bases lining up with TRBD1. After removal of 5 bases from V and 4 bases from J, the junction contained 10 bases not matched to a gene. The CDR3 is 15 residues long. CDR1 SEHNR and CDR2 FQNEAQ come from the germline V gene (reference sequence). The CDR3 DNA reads TGTGCCAGCAGCCAGCAGACAGGGTTGGCCACTGAAGCTTTCTTT. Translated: CASSQQTGLATEAFF.

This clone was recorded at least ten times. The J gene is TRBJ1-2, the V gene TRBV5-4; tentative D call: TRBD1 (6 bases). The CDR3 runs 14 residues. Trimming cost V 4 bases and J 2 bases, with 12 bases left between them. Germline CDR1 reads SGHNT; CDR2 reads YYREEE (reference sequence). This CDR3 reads CASSREDRNYGYTF. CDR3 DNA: TGTGCCAGCAGCCGCGAGGACAGAAACTATGGCTACACCTTC.

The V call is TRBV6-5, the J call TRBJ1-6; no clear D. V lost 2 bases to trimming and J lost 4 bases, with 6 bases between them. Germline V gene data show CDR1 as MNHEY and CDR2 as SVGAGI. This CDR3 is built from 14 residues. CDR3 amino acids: CASSYGSYNSPLHF. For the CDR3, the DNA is TGTGCCAGCAGTTACGGCAGTTATAATTCACCCCTCCACTTT.

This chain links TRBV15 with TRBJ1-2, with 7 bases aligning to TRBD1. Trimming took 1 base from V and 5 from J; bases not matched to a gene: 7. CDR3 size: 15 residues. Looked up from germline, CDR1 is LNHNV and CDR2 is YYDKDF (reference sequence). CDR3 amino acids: CATSRVGGQSYGYTF. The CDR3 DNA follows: TGTGCCACCAGCAGAGTCGGGGGACAGTCATATGGCTACACCTTC.

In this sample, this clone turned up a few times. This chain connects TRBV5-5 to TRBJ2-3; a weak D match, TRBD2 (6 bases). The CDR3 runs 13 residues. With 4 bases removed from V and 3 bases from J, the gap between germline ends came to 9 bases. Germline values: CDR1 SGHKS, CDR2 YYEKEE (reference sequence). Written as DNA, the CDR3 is TGTGCCAGCAGCCGGGACTTTACAGATACGCAGTATTTT. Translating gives CASSRDFTDTQYF. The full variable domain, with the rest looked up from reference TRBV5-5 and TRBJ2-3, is DAGVTQSPTHLIKTRGQQVTLRCSPISGHKSVSWYQQVLGQGPQFIFQYYEKEERGRGNFPDRFSARQFPNYSSELNVNALLLGDSALYLCASSRDFTDTQYFGPGTRLTVL.

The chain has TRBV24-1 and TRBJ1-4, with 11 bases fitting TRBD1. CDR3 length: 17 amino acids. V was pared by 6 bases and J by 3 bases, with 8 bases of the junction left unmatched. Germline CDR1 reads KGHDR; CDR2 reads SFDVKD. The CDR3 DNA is TGTGCCACCAGTTCCGGGACAGGGGGGTTCGCTAATGAAAAACTGTTTTTT. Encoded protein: CATSSGTGGFANEKLFF.

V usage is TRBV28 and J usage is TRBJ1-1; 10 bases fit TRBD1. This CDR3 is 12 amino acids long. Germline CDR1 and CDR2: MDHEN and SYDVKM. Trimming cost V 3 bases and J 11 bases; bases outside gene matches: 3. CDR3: CASSLRDRGAFF. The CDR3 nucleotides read TGTGCCAGCAGTTTGAGGGACAGGGGTGCTTTCTTT.

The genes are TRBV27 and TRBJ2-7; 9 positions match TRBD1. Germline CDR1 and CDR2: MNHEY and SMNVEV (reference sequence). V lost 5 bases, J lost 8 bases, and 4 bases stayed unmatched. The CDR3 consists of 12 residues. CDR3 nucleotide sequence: TGTGCCAGCAGTCTGGACAGGGGAAAGCAGTACTTC. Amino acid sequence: CASSLDRGKQYF.

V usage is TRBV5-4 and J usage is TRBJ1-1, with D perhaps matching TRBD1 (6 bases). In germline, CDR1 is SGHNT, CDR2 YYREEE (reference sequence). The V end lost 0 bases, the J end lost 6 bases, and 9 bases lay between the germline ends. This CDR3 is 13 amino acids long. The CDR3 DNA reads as TGTGCCAGCAGCTTGGTGGGGGCGGCTGAAGCTTTCTTT. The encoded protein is CASSLVGAAEAFF.

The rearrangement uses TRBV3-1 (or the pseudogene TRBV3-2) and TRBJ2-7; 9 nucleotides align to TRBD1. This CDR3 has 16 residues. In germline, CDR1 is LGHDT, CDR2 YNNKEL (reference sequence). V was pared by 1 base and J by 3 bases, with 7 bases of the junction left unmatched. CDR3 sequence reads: CASSQGDRTGDYEQYF. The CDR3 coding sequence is TGTGCCAGCAGCCAAGGCGACCGGACAGGGGACTACGAGCAGTACTTC.

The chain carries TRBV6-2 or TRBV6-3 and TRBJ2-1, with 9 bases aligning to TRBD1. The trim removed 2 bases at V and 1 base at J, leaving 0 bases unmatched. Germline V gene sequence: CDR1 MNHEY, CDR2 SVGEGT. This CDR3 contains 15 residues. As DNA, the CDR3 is TGTGCCAGCAGTTACGGGACAGGGTCCTACAATGAGCAGTTCTTC. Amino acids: CASSYGTGSYNEQFF.

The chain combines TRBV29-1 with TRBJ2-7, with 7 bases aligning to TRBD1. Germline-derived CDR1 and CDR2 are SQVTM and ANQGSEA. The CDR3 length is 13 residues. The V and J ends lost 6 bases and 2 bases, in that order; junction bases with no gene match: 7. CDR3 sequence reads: CSVGDRSPYEQYF. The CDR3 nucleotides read TGCAGCGTGGGGGACAGATCCCCCTACGAGCAGTACTTC.

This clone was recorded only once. The CDR3 region is CATSLGGTSSYEQYF. CDR3 DNA sequence: TGTGCCACCAGCCTCGGAGGGACTAGCTCCTACGAGCAGTACTTC. The chain recombines TRBV15 with TRBJ2-7; 8 bases align to TRBD2. V trimming: 5 bases; J trimming: 0 bases; junction bases outside the gene matches: 6. The CDR3 has 15 amino acids. The V gene's germline CDR1 is LNHNV and CDR2 YYDKDF (reference sequence).

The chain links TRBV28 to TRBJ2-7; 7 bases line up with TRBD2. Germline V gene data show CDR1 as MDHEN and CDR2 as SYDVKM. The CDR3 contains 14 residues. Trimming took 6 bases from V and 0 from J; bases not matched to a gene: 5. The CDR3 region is CASRIAGSSYEQYF. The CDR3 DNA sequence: TGTGCCAGCAGAATAGCGGGTAGCTCCTACGAGCAGTACTTC.

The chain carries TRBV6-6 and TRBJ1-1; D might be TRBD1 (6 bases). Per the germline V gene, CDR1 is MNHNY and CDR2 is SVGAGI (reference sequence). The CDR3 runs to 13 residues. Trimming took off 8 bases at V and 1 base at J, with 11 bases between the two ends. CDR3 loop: CASGLQGNTEAFF. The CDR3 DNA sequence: TGTGCCAGCGGGCTACAGGGGAACACTGAAGCTTTCTTT.

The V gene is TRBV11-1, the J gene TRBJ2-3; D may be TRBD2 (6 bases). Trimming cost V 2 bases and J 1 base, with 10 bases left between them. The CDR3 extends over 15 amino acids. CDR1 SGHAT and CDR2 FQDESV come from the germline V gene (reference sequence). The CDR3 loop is CASSLFSGGTDTQYF. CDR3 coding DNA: TGTGCCAGCAGCTTATTTTCGGGGGGCACAGATACGCAGTATTTT. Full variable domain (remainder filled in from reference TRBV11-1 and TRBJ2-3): EAEVAQSPRYKITEKSQAVAFWCDPISGHATLYWYRQILGQGPELLVQFQDESVVDDSQLPKDRFSAERLKGVDSTLKIQPAELGDSAMYLCASSLFSGGTDTQYFGPGTRLTVL.

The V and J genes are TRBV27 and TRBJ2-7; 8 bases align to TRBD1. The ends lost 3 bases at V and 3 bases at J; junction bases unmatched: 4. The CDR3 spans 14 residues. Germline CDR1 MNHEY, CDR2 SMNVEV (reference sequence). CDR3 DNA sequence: TGTGCCAGCAGTTTCCGGACAGGGAGCTACGAGCAGTACTTC. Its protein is CASSFRTGSYEQYF.

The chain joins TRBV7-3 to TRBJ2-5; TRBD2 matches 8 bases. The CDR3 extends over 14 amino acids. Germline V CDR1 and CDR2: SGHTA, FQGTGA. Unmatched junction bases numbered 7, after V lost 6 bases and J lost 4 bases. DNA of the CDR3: TGTGCCAGCAGTCTAGCGGGTAGGGGAGAGACCCAGTACTTC. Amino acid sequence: CASSLAGRGETQYF.

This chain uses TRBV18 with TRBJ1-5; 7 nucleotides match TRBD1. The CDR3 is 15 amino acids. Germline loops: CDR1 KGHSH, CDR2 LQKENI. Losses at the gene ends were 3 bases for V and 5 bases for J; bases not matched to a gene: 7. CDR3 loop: CASSPTGLGDQPQHF. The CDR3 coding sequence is TGTGCCAGCTCACCGACAGGGTTGGGGGATCAGCCCCAGCATTTT.

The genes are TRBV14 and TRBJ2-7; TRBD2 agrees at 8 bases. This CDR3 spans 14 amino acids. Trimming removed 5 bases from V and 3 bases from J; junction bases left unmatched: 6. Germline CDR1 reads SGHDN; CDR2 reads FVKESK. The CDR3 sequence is CASSRTGGDYEQYF. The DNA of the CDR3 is TGTGCCAGCAGCAGAACGGGAGGGGACTACGAGCAGTACTTC.

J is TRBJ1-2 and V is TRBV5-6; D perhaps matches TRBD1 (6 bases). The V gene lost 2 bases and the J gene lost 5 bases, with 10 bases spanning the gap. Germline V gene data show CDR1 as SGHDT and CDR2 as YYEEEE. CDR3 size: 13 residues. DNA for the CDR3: TGTGCCAGCAGCTTACAGGGACCTTATGGCTACACCTTC. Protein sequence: CASSLQGPYGYTF.

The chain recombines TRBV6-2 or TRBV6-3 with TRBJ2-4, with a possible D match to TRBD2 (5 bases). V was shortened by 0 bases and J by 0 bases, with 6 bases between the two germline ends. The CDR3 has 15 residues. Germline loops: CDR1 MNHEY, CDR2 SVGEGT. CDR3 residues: CASSYSAGAKNIQYF. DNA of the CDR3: TGTGCCAGCAGTTACTCCGCGGGAGCCAAAAACATTCAGTACTTC.

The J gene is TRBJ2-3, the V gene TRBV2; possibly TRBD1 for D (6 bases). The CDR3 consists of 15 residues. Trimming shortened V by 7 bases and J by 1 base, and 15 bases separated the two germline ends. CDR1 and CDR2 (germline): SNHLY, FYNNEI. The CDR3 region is CASTVQGHGTDTQYF. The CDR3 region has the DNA TGTGCCAGCACCGTTCAGGGGCACGGCACAGATACGCAGTATTTT.

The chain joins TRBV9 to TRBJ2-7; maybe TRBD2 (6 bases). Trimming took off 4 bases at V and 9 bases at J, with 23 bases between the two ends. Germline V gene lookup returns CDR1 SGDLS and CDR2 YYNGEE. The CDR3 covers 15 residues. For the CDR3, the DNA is TGTGCCAGCAGCCCCCCCGCGGGACCCCTCGCGAGGCAGTACTTC. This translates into CASSPPAGPLARQYF. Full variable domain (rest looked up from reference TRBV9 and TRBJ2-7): DSGVTQTPKHLITATGQRVTLRCSPRSGDLSVYWYQQSLDQGLQFLIQYYNGEERAKGNILERFSAQQFPDLHSELNLSSLELGDSALYFCASSPPAGPLARQYFGPGTRLTVT.

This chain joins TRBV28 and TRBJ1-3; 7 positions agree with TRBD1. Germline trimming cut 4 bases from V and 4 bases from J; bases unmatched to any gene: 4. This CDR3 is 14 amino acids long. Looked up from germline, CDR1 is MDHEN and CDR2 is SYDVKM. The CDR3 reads CASSSTGLGNTIYF. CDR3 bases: TGTGCCAGCAGTTCGACAGGGCTAGGAAACACCATATATTTT.

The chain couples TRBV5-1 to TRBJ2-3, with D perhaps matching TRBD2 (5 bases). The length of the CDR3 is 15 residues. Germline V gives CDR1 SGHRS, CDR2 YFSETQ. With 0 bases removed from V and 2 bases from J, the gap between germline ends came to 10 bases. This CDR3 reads CASSLGGRDTDTQYF. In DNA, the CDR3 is TGCGCCAGCAGCTTGGGCGGTCGGGACACAGATACGCAGTATTTT.

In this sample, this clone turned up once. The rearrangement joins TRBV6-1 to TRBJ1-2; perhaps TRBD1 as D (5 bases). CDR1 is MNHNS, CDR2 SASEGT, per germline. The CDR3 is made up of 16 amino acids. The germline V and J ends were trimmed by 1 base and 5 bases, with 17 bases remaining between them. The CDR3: CASSEDWGGSSYGYTF. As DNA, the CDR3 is TGTGCCAGCAGTGAAGACTGGGGCGGCAGCTCTTATGGCTACACCTTC.